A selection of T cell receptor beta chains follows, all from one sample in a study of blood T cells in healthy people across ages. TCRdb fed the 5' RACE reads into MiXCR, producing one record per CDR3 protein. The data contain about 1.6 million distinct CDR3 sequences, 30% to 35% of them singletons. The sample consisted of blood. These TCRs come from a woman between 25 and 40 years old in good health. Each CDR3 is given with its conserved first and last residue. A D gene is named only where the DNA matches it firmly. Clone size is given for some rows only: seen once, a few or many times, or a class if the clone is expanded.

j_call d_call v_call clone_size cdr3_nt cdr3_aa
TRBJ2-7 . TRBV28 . TGTGCCAGCAGTAAGGGGGTCCACGAGCAGTACTTC CASSKGVHEQYF
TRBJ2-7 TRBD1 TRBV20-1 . TGCAGTGCTGGAGAGACGACAGGGAGTGACTACGAGCAGTACTTC CSAGETTGSDYEQYF
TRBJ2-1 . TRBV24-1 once TGTGCCACCAGGGATTTGAAAGATAGAGGTGAGCAGTTCTTC CATRDLKDRGEQFF
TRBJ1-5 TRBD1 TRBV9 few TGTGCCAGCAGCGTAGGACAGGGGAGGGATCAGCCCCAGCATTTT CASSVGQGRDQPQHF
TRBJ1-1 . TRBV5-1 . TGCGCCAGCAGCTCGCAGGAGGCCACTGAAGCTTTCTTT CASSSQEATEAFF
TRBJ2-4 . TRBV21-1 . . CASSKVGRGAKNIQYF
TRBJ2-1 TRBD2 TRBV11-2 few TGTGCCAGCAGCTTCGAACTAGCGGGAGGGCCGGACAACAATGAGCAGTTCTTC CASSFELAGGPDNNEQFF
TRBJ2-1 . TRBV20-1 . TGCAGTGCTAGAGGGACGACTAGAAATTACAATGAGCAGTTCTTC CSARGTTRNYNEQFF
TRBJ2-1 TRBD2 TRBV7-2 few TGTGCCAGCAGCTTTGAAGCGGGGGTCGAAAGCTCCTACAATGAGCAGTTCTTC CASSFEAGVESSYNEQFF
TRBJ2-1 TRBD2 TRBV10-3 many TGTGCCATCGGGCGAGCGGGAGGCAATGAGCAGTTCTTC CAIGRAGGNEQFF
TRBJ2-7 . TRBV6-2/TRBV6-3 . TGTGCCAGCAGTTACTCGCGGGAAGCCTACGAGCAGTACTTC CASSYSREAYEQYF
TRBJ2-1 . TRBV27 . TGTGCCAGCAGTTCCATTCTCGACCCTAAACCAAAGCAGTTCTTC CASSSILDPKPKQFF
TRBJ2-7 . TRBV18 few TGTGCCAGCTCACCGCAGTTAGATGGAGGGGAGCAGTACTTC CASSPQLDGGEQYF
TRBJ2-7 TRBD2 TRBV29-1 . TGCAGCGCCCGAGCGGGAGGGCTTTGCTACGAGCAGTACTTC CSARAGGLCYEQYF
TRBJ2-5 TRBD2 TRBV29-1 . TGCAGCGTTGGGCTGCGGGGGGGCCTTGTAGAGACCCAGTACTTC CSVGLRGGLVETQYF
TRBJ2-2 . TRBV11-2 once TGTGCCAGCAGCTTCCTCGGATCATTGAACACCGGGGAGCTGTTTTTT CASSFLGSLNTGELFF
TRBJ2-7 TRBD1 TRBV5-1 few TGCGCCAGCAGCTTGGGGACAGGCCCGGTCTACGAGCAGTACTTC CASSLGTGPVYEQYF
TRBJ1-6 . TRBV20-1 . TGCAGTGCAAGACAGACCACCTCCTATAATTCACCCCTCCACTTT CSARQTTSYNSPLHF
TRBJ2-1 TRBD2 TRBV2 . TGTGCCAGCAGTGAAATTGATTTGGGACTAGCCACCAATGAGCAGTTCTTC CASSEIDLGLATNEQFF
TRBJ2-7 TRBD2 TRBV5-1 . TGCGCCAGCAGCTTGTCCGGGACTAGCGGTTGCCACGAGCAGTACTTC CASSLSGTSGCHEQYF
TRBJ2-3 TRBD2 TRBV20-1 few TGCAGTGCTAGTGAACTAGCGGGAGCTACGCAGTATTTT CSASELAGATQYF
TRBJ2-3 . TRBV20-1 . TGCAGTGATCAAACCCGAGATACGCAGTATTTT CSDQTRDTQYF
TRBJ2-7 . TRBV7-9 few TGTGCCAGCAGCCCCCCTGAGGGGAACTCCTACGAGCAGTACTTC CASSPPEGNSYEQYF
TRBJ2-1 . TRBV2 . TGTGCCAGCGATTCAAGGGCGGGGTCCCCCAATCGGCAGTTCTTC CASDSRAGSPNRQFF
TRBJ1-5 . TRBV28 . TGTGCCACCCGGAGCAGGTTAGGGGCTCAGCCCCAGCATTTT CATRSRLGAQPQHF
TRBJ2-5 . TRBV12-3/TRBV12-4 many TGTGCCAGCAGTTTGGGCTCGCAAGAGACCCAGTACTTC CASSLGSQETQYF
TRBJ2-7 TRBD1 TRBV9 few TGTGCCAGCAGCGTCTCATCCGGGACAGCCTCCTACGAGCAGTACTTC CASSVSSGTASYEQYF
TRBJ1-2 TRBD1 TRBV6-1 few TGTGCCAGCAGGGAACAGGGGGCGGAGGGCTACACCTTC CASREQGAEGYTF
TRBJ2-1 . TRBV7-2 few TGTGCCAGCAGCATCTTTGGGGCTGGCGAGCAGTTCTTC CASSIFGAGEQFF
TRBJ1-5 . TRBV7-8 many TGTGCCAGCAGCCCTAGGCCGGCGTGGGGTAGCAATCAGCCCCAGCATTTT CASSPRPAWGSNQPQHF
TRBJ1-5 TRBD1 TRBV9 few TGTGCCAGCAGCGTAGGGGACAGGGCACAGCCCCAGCATTTT CASSVGDRAQPQHF
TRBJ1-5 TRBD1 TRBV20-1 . TGCAGTGCGTTTGGACAGGCTTATAGCAATCAGCCCCAGCATTTT CSAFGQAYSNQPQHF
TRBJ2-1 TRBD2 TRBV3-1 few TGTGCCAGCAGGTCGAGGCGGGGGGGTTCCTACAATGAGCAGTTCTTC CASRSRRGGSYNEQFF
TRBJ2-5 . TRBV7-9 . TGTGCCAGCAGCTTAGTGACAGGTCAAGAGACCCAGTACTTC CASSLVTGQETQYF
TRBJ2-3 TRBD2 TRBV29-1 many TGCAGCGTTGAGGGACTAGCGGGGGGGATTACAGATACGCAGTATTTT CSVEGLAGGITDTQYF
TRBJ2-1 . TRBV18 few TGTGCCAGCTCGGTCAGGTACAATGAGCAGTTCTTC CASSVRYNEQFF
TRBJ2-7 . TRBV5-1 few TGCGCCAGCAGCTTGGCCAGGGACGGTCTGGGCGAGCAGTACTTC CASSLARDGLGEQYF
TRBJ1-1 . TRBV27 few TGTGCCAGCAGTTTATCCCGAAGGCGGGGAGGGTACACTGAAGCTTTCTTT CASSLSRRRGGYTEAFF
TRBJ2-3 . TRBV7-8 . TGTGCCAGCACCCTTGGTGGTGAGGTGCGACCAGATACGCAGTATTTT CASTLGGEVRPDTQYF
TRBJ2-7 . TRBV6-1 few TGTGCCAGCAAGAGTTGGGGTCTGAACGAGCAGTACTTC CASKSWGLNEQYF
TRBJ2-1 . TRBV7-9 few TGTGCCAGCAGCTCCCAGGACAGTGAGCAGTTCTTC CASSSQDSEQFF
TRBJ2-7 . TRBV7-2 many TGTGCCAGCAGCTCCGGGTCTTACTACGAGCAGTACTTC CASSSGSYYEQYF
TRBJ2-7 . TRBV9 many TGTGCCAGCAGCGTATCGAACGGGGGCTACGAGCAGTACTTC CASSVSNGGYEQYF
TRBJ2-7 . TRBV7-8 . TGTGCCAGCAGCCCTACAGTTCTGCCGACACTTTACGAGCAGTACTTC CASSPTVLPTLYEQYF
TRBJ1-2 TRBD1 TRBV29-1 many TGCAGCGTCCCGGGACAGGGCTATGGCTACACCTTC CSVPGQGYGYTF
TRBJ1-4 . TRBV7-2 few TGTGCCAGCAGCCGCAGTGGGGGGCTGGAAAAACTGTTTTTT CASSRSGGLEKLFF
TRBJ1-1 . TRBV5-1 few TGCGCCAGCAGCCTCGACGGGGCGACTGAAGCTTTCTTT CASSLDGATEAFF